Below are 5 T cell receptor beta chains sequenced from a single sample in a study of cytomegalovirus exposure and HLA in healthy donors. Clones were sequenced by immunoSEQ multiplex PCR, and TCRdb holds only the in-frame ones, with some missing. The table shows a few hundred thousand clones, with roughly 89% occurring only once. Sequencing used PBMCs. These receptors originate from a woman between 18 and 30 years old in good health and CMV-seronegative.

In DNA, the CDR3 is TGTGCCAGCAGCGTAGCCCCCCTTACAGGGGGCGGCACCGGGGAGCTGTTTTTT. This gives the protein CASSVAPLTGGGTGELFF. The J gene is TRBJ2-2, the V gene TRBV9; TRBD1 matches 9 bases. J was trimmed by 4 bases and V by 0 bases; bases with no gene match: 10. The CDR3 contains 18 residues. The germline V gene encodes CDR1 SGDLS and CDR2 YYNGEE.

The chain combines TRBV5-4 with TRBJ2-1; possibly TRBD2 for D (5 bases). The CDR3 extends over 15 amino acids. Trimming removed 0 bases from V and 9 bases from J, with 16 bases in between. The V gene's germline CDR1 is SGHNT and CDR2 YYREEE (reference sequence). CDR3 region: CASSLAGSGEGEQFF. The CDR3, as DNA: TGTGCCAGCAGCTTGGCTGGGTCCGGCGAGGGTGAGCAGTTCTTC.

This clone was observed a few times. The chain couples TRBV7-8 to TRBJ2-7; the D gene is possibly TRBD2 (6 bases). CDR1 is SGHVS, CDR2 FQNEAQ, per germline. The V end was cut by 0 bases, the J end by 5 bases, with 17 bases between. The CDR3 is 16 amino acids. The CDR3 protein is CASSLAQRAAVDEQYF. CDR3 bases: TGTGCCAGCAGCTTAGCTCAGCGGGCGGCCGTTGACGAGCAGTACTTC.

J is TRBJ2-7 and V is TRBV2, with 14 bases matching TRBD2. Germline V gene lookup returns CDR1 SNHLY and CDR2 FYNNEI. The CDR3 extends over 15 amino acids. The ends lost 6 bases at V and 6 bases at J; junction bases unmatched: 7. The CDR3: CASRTTSGRAGEQYF. The CDR3 region has the DNA TGTGCCAGCAGGACGACTAGCGGGAGGGCAGGCGAGCAGTACTTC. Using reference TRBV2 and TRBJ2-7 for the parts outside the CDR3, the full variable domain is EPEVTQTPSHQVTQMGQEVILRCVPISNHLYFYWYRQILGQKVEFLVSFYNNEISEKSEIFDDQFSVERPDGSNFTLKIRSTKLEDSAMYFCASRTTSGRAGEQYFGPGTRLTVT.

This clone was recorded only once. The CDR3 spells CASKRTGSGEQYF. In DNA, the CDR3 is TGTGCCAGCAAGAGGACAGGGAGCGGCGAGCAGTACTTC. The chain recombines TRBV2 with TRBJ2-7, with TRBD1 matching 8 bases. This CDR3 region has 13 residues. The V and J ends lost 7 bases and 6 bases, in that order; junction bases with no gene match: 8. CDR1 SNHLY and CDR2 FYNNEI come from the germline V gene.